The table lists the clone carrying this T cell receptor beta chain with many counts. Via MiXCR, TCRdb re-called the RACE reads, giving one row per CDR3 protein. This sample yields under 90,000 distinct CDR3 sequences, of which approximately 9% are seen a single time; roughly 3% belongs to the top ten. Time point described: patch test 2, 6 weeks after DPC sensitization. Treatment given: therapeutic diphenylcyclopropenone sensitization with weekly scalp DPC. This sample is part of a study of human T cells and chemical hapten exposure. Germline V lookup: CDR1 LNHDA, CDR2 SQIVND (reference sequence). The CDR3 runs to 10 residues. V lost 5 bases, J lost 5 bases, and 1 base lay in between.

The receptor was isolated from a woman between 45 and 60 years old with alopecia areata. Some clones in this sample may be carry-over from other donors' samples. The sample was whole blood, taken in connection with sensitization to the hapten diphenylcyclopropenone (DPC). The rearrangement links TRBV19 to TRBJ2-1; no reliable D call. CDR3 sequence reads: CASSHNEQFF. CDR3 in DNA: TGTGCCAGTAGTCACAATGAGCAGTTCTTC.